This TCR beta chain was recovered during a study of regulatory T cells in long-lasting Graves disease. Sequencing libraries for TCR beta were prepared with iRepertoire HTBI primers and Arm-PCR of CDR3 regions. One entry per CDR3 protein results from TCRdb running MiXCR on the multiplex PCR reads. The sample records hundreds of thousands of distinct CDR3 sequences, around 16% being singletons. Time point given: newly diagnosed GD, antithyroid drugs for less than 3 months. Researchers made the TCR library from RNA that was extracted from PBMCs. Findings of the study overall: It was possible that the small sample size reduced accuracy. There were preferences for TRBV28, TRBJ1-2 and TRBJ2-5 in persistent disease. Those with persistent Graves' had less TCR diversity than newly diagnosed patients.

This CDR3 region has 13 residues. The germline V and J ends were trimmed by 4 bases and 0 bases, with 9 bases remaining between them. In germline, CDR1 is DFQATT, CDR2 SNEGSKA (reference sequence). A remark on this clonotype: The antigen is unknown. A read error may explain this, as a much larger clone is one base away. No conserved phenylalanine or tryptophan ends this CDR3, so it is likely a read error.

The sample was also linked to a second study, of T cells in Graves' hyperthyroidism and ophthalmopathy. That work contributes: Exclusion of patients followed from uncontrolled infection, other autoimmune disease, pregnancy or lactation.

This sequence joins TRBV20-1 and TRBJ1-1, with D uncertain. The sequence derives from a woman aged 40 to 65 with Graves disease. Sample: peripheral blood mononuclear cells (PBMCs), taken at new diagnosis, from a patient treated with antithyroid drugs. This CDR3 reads CSAIYTLNTEAFL. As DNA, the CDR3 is TGCAGTGCTATATACACCTTGAACACTGAAGCTTTCCTT.